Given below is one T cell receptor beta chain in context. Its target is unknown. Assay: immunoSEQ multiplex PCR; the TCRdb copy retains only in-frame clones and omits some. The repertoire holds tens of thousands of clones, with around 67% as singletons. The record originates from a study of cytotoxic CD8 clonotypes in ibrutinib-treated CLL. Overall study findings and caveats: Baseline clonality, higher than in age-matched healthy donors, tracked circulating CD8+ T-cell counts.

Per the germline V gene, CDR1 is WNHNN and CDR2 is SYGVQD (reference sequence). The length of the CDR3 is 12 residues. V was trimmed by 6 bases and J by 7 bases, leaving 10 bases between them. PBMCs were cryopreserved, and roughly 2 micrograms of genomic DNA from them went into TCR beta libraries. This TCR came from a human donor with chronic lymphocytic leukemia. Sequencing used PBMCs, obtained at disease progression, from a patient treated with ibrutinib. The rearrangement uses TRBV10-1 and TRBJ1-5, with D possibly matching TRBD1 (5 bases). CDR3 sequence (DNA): TGCGCCAGCAGACCCCGGGGGCAGCCCCAGCATTTT. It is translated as CASRPRGQPQHF.